The rows below give T cell receptor beta chains drawn from one sample of a study of radiotherapy plus CTLA-4 blockade in lung cancer. Measured with immunoSEQ multiplex PCR; TCRdb has only the in-frame clones, and not every one. The sample shows about 60,000 clones, around four fifths of them seen only once. Material: peripheral blood, obtained from a patient treated with radiotherapy plus ipilimumab. The receptors were gathered from a human donor with non-small cell lung cancer who had a partial response to radiotherapy plus ipilimumab. Each CDR3 is given with its conserved first and last residue. Each record gives: V gene, J gene, D gene, clone size, CDR3 DNA, CDR3 protein. The D gene is left open where the match is weak. Some rows mark clone size as missing; the rest say once, few, many or name a class of expanded clone.

v_call: TRBV7-9; j_call: TRBJ2-7; d_call: TRBD1; clone_size: .; cdr3_nt: TGTGCCAGCAGCCGGACAGGGGGAGGCGAGCAGTACTTC; cdr3_aa: CASSRTGGGEQYF
v_call: TRBV28; j_call: TRBJ1-1; d_call: .; clone_size: .; cdr3_nt: TGTGCCAGCACCCCTTCCCGGGGGGTGGCTGAAGCTTTCTTT; cdr3_aa: CASTPSRGVAEAFF
v_call: TRBV29-1; j_call: TRBJ1-2; d_call: TRBD1; clone_size: .; cdr3_nt: TGCAGCGTTGCCGGGACAGGGGTTCCCTATGGCTACACCTTC; cdr3_aa: CSVAGTGVPYGYTF
v_call: TRBV7-6; j_call: TRBJ2-3; d_call: .; clone_size: .; cdr3_nt: TGTGCCAGCAGCCAACAAAGAGATACGCAGTATTTT; cdr3_aa: CASSQQRDTQYF
v_call: TRBV4-1; j_call: TRBJ2-3; d_call: TRBD1; clone_size: .; cdr3_nt: TGCGCCAGCAGCCAACTCGGACAGGGGGACACAGATACGCAGTATTTT; cdr3_aa: CASSQLGQGDTDTQYF
v_call: TRBV5-1; j_call: TRBJ2-5; d_call: TRBD2; clone_size: .; cdr3_nt: TGCGCCAGCAGCTTGCGAAGCGGGGTTGAGACCCAGTACTTC; cdr3_aa: CASSLRSGVETQYF
v_call: TRBV29-1; j_call: TRBJ1-5; d_call: .; clone_size: .; cdr3_nt: TGCAGCGTTGGAGGAGGGATTGATCAGCCCCAGCATTTT; cdr3_aa: CSVGGGIDQPQHF
v_call: TRBV6-6; j_call: TRBJ1-2; d_call: .; clone_size: .; cdr3_nt: TGTGCCAGCAGTTACGAGGCGCGGCCGGGGGGCTACACCTTC; cdr3_aa: CASSYEARPGGYTF
v_call: TRBV6-6; j_call: TRBJ1-1; d_call: TRBD1; clone_size: .; cdr3_nt: TGTGCCAGCAGTACGCGGACAGGGAACACTGAAGCTTTCTTT; cdr3_aa: CASSTRTGNTEAFF
v_call: TRBV4-1; j_call: TRBJ1-2; d_call: TRBD1; clone_size: once; cdr3_nt: TGCGCCAGCAGCCAAGCGGGACAGAAGATCTATGGCTACACCTTC; cdr3_aa: CASSQAGQKIYGYTF